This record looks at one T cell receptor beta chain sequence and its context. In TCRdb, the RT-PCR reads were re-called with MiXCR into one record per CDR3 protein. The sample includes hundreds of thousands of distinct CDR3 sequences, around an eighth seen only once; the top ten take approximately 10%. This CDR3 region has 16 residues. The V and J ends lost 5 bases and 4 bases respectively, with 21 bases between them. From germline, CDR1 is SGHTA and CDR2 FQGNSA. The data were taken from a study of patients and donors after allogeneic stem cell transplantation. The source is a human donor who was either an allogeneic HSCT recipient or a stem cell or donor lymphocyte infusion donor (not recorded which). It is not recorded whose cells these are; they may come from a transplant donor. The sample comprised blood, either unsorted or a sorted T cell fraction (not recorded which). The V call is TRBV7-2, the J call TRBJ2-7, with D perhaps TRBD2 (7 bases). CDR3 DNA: TGTGCCAGCAGCCCGGGGGGCGCACGGGCGAAGTACGAGCAGTACTTC. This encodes CASSPGGARAKYEQYF.